The 15 T cell receptor beta chains presented below share a single source sample, sequenced in a study of cytomegalovirus exposure and HLA in healthy donors. 60 Vbeta and 13 Jbeta primers were used in PCR. Sequenced by immunoSEQ multiplex PCR; TCRdb stores in-frame clones only, minus some. The sample includes 85,000 to 100,000 clones, around nine tenths seen only once; the top ten take around a tenth. Specimen: PBMCs. Receptors were obtained from a man between 25 and 39 years old in good health and CMV-seropositive.

The chain carries TRBV6-1 and TRBJ2-5; 10 nucleotides align to TRBD1. The V and J ends lost 6 bases and 4 bases, in that order; junction bases with no gene match: 8. This CDR3 region has 15 residues. Germline loops: CDR1 MNHNS, CDR2 SASEGT. The CDR3 region is CASRETGGGGETQYF. DNA of the CDR3: TGTGCCAGCAGGGAGACAGGGGGCGGGGGAGAGACCCAGTACTTC.

This clone was found once. The chain joins TRBV29-1 to TRBJ2-2, with 7 positions matching TRBD2. Germline-derived CDR1 and CDR2 are SQVTM and ANQGSEA. The CDR3 spans 17 residues. J was trimmed by 0 bases and V by 3 bases; bases with no gene match: 10. The CDR3 nucleotides read TGCAGCGTTGATGGGCTAGCGGAGGGACCGAACACCGGGGAGCTGTTTTTT. Amino acid sequence: CSVDGLAEGPNTGELFF.

This chain connects TRBV6-6 to TRBJ1-6, with 8 positions matching TRBD1. Germline assignment: CDR1 MNHNY and CDR2 SVGAGI (reference sequence). The CDR3 length is 16 residues. J was trimmed by 6 bases and V by 6 bases; bases with no gene match: 10. The CDR3 DNA is TGTGCCAGCAGCAAAGGGACAGGCCTGGGTAATTCACCCCTCCACTTT. Translating it yields CASSKGTGLGNSPLHF.

The V gene is TRBV28, the J gene TRBJ2-7; TRBD1 matches 9 bases. Germline CDR1 reads MDHEN; CDR2 reads SYDVKM. CDR3 size: 12 residues. V was pared by 7 bases and J by 3 bases, with 1 base of the junction left unmatched. CDR3 protein: CASTGQGYEQYF. Here the CDR3 DNA reads TGTGCCAGCACGGGACAGGGCTACGAGCAGTACTTC.

The rearrangement links TRBV29-1 to TRBJ1-2; D gene ambiguous. This CDR3 spans 12 amino acids. The germline gives CDR1 SQVTM, CDR2 ANQGSEA. Trimming took 2 bases from V and 1 from J, leaving 5 bases between them. CDR3 in DNA: TGCAGCGTTGAAACATTTAACTATGGCTACACCTTC. Its translation is CSVETFNYGYTF.

V and J are TRBV7-9 and TRBJ2-7; TRBD2 matches at 9 bases. Germline V CDR1 and CDR2: SEHNR, FQNEAQ (reference sequence). The CDR3 loop spans 15 amino acids. With V trimmed by 5 bases and J by 5 bases, 10 bases remained unmatched. The CDR3 DNA follows: TGTGCCAGCAGCCTTGGCGGGGGGGGGCCCGACGAGCAGTACTTC. Its translation: CASSLGGGGPDEQYF.

The V call is TRBV5-1, the J call TRBJ2-7, with D possibly matching TRBD1 (6 bases). The CDR3 is made up of 13 amino acids. V lost 7 bases and J lost 7, with 18 bases in between. CDR1 is SGHRS and CDR2 is YFSETQ in the germline V gene. CDR3 in amino acids: CASRRGQGQEQYF. For the CDR3, the DNA is TGCGCCAGCCGCAGGGGTCAAGGGCAGGAGCAGTACTTC.

The chain employs TRBV19 and TRBJ2-7, with TRBD2 identical over 11 bases. The V gene end was trimmed by 1 base and the J gene end by 12 bases; junction bases not matched to a gene: 11. Germline lookup yields CDR1 LNHDA and CDR2 SQIVND (reference sequence). The CDR3 runs to 15 residues. CDR3 coding DNA: TGTGCCAGTAGTATAGGGACCTCACTAGCGGGAGCGTTGTACTTC. Translating it yields CASSIGTSLAGALYF.

Regarding this clone: Germline is not matched at one junction end, which may reflect a read error. The V and J genes are TRBV28 and TRBJ1-1; D call uncertain. The CDR3 is made up of 13 amino acids. Germline CDR1 is MDHEN and CDR2 is SYDVKM. The CDR3 DNA is TGTGCCAGCAGTTTCACAGAGAACGCTGAAGCTTTCTTT. Amino acids: CASSFTENAEAFF.

The V call is TRBV2, the J call TRBJ2-6; TRBD1 agrees at 12 bases. V shed 6 bases and J 0 bases; nucleotides not matched to a gene: 3. The germline V gene encodes CDR1 SNHLY and CDR2 FYNNEI. CDR3 size: 17 residues. The CDR3 sequence is CASRGTGGFSGANVLTF. The CDR3 nucleotides are TGTGCCAGCAGGGGGACAGGGGGCTTCTCTGGGGCCAACGTCCTGACTTTC.

The V gene is TRBV19, the J gene TRBJ1-5; TRBD1 matches 10 bases. CDR3 length equals 17 residues. V shed 4 bases and J 2 bases; nucleotides not matched to a gene: 8. Germline V gives CDR1 LNHDA, CDR2 SQIVND (reference sequence). CDR3 nucleotides: TGTGCCAGTAGTAGGGGACAGGGGAGTGTGGGCAATCAGCCCCAGCATTTT. Its translation: CASSRGQGSVGNQPQHF.

The genes are TRBV6-4 and TRBJ2-1; 10 bases line up with TRBD2. Germline assignment: CDR1 MRHNA and CDR2 SNTAGT. The CDR3 totals 19 residues. V lost 0 bases and J lost 3; bases outside the gene matches: 11. CDR3 DNA sequence: TGTGCCAGCAGTGACTCCGGTCCTAGCGGGAGAGGGGGCTACAATGAGCAGTTCTTC. Protein: CASSDSGPSGRGGYNEQFF.

This sequence joins TRBV6-5 and TRBJ1-2; D possibly corresponds to TRBD1 (5 bases). V lost 6 bases and J lost 1, with 9 bases in between. The CDR3 totals 13 residues. From germline, CDR1 is MNHEY and CDR2 SVGAGI. CDR3 protein: CASRGPGNYGYTF. CDR3 DNA: TGTGCCAGCAGGGGGCCGGGTAACTATGGCTACACCTTC.

The chain couples TRBV7-2 to TRBJ2-3; 13 nucleotides line up with TRBD2. The CDR3 runs 15 residues. V lost 6 bases and J lost 5; bases outside the gene matches: 5. Germline V gives CDR1 SGHTA, CDR2 FQGNSA. The DNA for the CDR3 is TGTGCCAGCAGAATAAGACTAGCGGGAGGAGATACGCAGTATTTT. It yields the protein CASRIRLAGGDTQYF.

The chain employs TRBV4-1 and TRBJ2-1, with a possible D match to TRBD2 (5 bases). V dropped 4 bases and J dropped 0 bases, with 13 bases sitting between them. Germline V lookup: CDR1 MGHRA, CDR2 YSYEKL. The CDR3 has 16 amino acids. The CDR3 DNA sequence: TGCGCCAGCAGCCCCCCCTCGGCGGGCTCCTACAATGAGCAGTTCTTC. As protein: CASSPPSAGSYNEQFF.